This T cell receptor beta chain was sequenced for a study of blood T cell repertoires in COVID-19. About the research overall: The cDNA or gDNA used as material had been derived from T cells, B-cell-depleted T cells, or PBMCs.

Cohorts were assigned according to the clinical history that participants reported. Germline V gene lookup returns CDR1 KGHSH and CDR2 LQKENI. CDR3 length equals 16 residues. V lost 1 base and J lost 4; bases outside the gene matches: 7. Under the authors' procedure: Amplification from reference gene primers served as the basis for estimated nucleated cell counts. TCRdb keeps only in-frame clones here, not all; method: immunoSEQ multiplex PCR. The V and J calls and clone size were taken over from that table, and D and trimming were inferred from the DNA. The sample records 300,000 to 400,000 clones, just over 85% being singletons.

Input material: PBMCs or T cells enriched from blood (not recorded which). The genes are TRBV18 and TRBJ1-1, with 9 bases aligning to TRBD1. This clonotype originated in a woman aged 40 to 55 with acute COVID-19. CDR3 coding DNA: TGTGCCAGCTCACCACGGGACAGGGAAAGTAGCACTGAAGCTTTCTTT. This sequence encodes CASSPRDRESSTEAFF.